The next 8 T cell receptor beta chains were all read from a single sample in a study of T cells in Graves' hyperthyroidism and ophthalmopathy. From RNA transcripts, TCR beta CDR3 regions were amplified. The TCR CDR3 first-round RT-PCR relied on the HTBI primer set. MiXCR, applied by TCRdb to the multiplex PCR reads, yields one record per CDR3 protein. The sample contains around 540,000 distinct CDR3 sequences, about 16% of which appear only once. The sequenced sample consisted of blood. These TCRs come from a woman in her 30s with Graves' ophthalmopathy.

V usage is TRBV27 and J usage is TRBJ1-2; TRBD1 agrees at 11 bases. The CDR3 loop spans 15 amino acids. The germline gives CDR1 MNHEY, CDR2 SMNVEV (reference sequence). Losses at the gene ends were 2 bases for V and 5 bases for J; bases not matched to a gene: 4. CDR3 coding DNA: TGTGCCAGCAGTTTAAAGGGACAGGGGGGGTATGGCTACACCTTC. It specifies CASSLKGQGGYGYTF.

This clonotype was seen at least ten times. The chain recombines TRBV18 with TRBJ1-6; D gene unclear. V lost 6 bases, J lost 8 bases, and 14 bases lay in between. The V gene's germline CDR1 is KGHSH and CDR2 LQKENI. This CDR3 is built from 14 residues. In DNA, the CDR3 is TGTGCCAGCTCGGTGGACGGGGTACATTCACCCCTCCACTTT. The encoded protein is CASSVDGVHSPLHF.

This clonotype was seen ten or more times. The CDR3 region is CASGIDRRQYF. CDR3 nucleotides: TGTGCTAGTGGAATCGACAGGAGGCAGTATTTT. The chain recombines TRBV12-5 with TRBJ2-3, with D tentatively TRBD1 (6 bases). CDR1 is LGHNT, CDR2 FRNRAP, per germline. V lost 6 bases, J lost 11 bases, and 12 bases lay in between. The CDR3 loop spans 11 amino acids.

This clonotype appeared a single time. A much larger clone differs by one base, so this may be a read error. The CDR3 sequence: CRASSRSYNEQFF. The CDR3 DNA sequence: TGCAGAGCTAGTAGCCGAAGCTACAATGAGCAGTTCTTC. V usage is TRBV20-1 and J usage is TRBJ2-1; no clear D. This CDR3 has 13 residues. Germline CDR1 reads DFQATT; CDR2 reads SNEGSKA (reference sequence).

This clonotype was counted many times. The chain joins TRBV7-9 to TRBJ2-5; D may be TRBD1 (6 bases). The CDR3 totals 14 residues. Trimming took off 0 bases at V and 3 bases at J, with 8 bases between the two ends. Germline V gene lookup returns CDR1 SEHNR and CDR2 FQNEAQ (reference sequence). The CDR3 here is CASSLANREETQYF. CDR3 DNA sequence: TGTGCCAGCAGCTTAGCGAACAGGGAAGAGACCCAGTACTTC. The full variable domain, completed using reference TRBV7-9 and TRBJ2-5, is DTGVSQNPRHKITKRGQNVTFRCDPISEHNRLYWYRQTLGQGPEFLTYFQNEAQLEKSRLLSDRFSAERPKGSFSTLEIQRTEQGDSAMYLCASSLANREETQYFGPGTRLLVL.

This chain links TRBV24-1 with TRBJ2-2; no definite D call. The CDR3 runs to 14 residues. Trimming took off 5 bases at V and 0 bases at J, with 6 bases between the two ends. CDR1 and CDR2 (germline): KGHDR, SFDVKD. The chain's CDR3 is CATSVGANTGELFF. The CDR3 DNA sequence: TGTGCCACCAGTGTGGGCGCGAACACCGGGGAGCTGTTTTTT.

The J gene is TRBJ1-1, the V gene TRBV5-1, with 7 bases matching TRBD1. Germline V gene lookup returns CDR1 SGHRS and CDR2 YFSETQ. V lost 0 bases, J lost 3 bases, and 2 bases stayed unmatched. The CDR3 covers 14 residues. DNA of the CDR3: TGCGCCAGCAGCTTGGAACAGGGGTACACTGAAGCTTTCTTT. Amino acid sequence: CASSLEQGYTEAFF.

In this sample, this clonotype turned up many times. The chain combines TRBV3-1 with TRBJ2-5; D unresolved. The CDR3 loop spans 13 amino acids. Germline CDR1 reads LGHDT; CDR2 reads YNNKEL (reference sequence). V gave up 4 bases and J gave up 5 bases, with 11 bases separating them. The chain's CDR3 is CASSRELWETQYF. In DNA, the CDR3 is TGTGCCAGCAGCCGAGAGCTCTGGGAGACCCAGTACTTC.